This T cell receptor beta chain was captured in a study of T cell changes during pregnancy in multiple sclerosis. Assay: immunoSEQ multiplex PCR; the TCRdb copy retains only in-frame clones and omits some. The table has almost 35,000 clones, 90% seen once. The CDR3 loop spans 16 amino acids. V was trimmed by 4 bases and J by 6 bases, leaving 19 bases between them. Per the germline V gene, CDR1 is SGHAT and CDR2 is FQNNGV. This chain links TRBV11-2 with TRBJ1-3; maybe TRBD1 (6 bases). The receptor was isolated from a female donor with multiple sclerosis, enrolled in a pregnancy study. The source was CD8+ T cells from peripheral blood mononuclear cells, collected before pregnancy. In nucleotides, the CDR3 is TGTGCCAGCAGCTCCCCGAGTGGTGGGGGCGTAAACACCATATATTTT. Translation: CASSSPSGGGVNTIYF.